This T cell receptor beta chain was captured in a study of blood T cells in healthy people across ages. V lost 1 base and J 3 bases, leaving 20 bases between the germline ends. The V gene's germline CDR1 is MGHRA and CDR2 YSYEKL. CDR3 size: 18 residues. Primed by a sample-barcoded 5' primer and a J-beta primer mix, a second PCR proceeded for roughly 7 to 12 cycles. A single record per CDR3 protein comes from TCRdb applying MiXCR to the 5' RACE reads. The repertoire has 1.5 million to 2 million distinct CDR3 sequences, 30% to 40% of them found once; the top ten carry around 11%. This rearrangement joins TRBV4-1 to TRBJ2-3; D possibly matches TRBD1 or TRBD2 (6 bases each). Material: blood. This TCR was recovered from a woman in her thirties in good health. The CDR3 nucleotides are TGCGCCAGCAGCCAAGGACTGGGGGGCCGGGGCAGGACAGATACGCAGTATTTT. Amino acid sequence: CASSQGLGGRGRTDTQYF.